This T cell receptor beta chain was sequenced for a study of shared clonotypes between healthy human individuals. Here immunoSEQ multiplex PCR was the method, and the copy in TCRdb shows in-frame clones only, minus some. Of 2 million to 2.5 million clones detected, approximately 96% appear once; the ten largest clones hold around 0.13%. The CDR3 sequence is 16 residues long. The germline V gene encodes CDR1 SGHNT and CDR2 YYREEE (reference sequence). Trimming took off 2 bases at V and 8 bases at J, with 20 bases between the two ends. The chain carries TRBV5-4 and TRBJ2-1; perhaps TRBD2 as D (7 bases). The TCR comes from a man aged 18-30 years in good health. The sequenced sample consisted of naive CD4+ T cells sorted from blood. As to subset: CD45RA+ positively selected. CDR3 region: CASSFNRGALLDEQFF. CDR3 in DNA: TGTGCCAGCAGCTTTAACCGGGGGGCTTTGCTTGATGAGCAGTTCTTC.